This TCR beta chain is drawn from a study of response to subunit inactivated influenza vaccine (dated by TCRdb to 2016 to 2019). With respect to the entire study: The study used deep quantitative T cell receptor repertoire profiling to track responses to a trivalent subunit inactivated influenza vaccine. Summary of the overall study and its limitations: It was suggested by the authors that each seasonal influenza vaccination may recruit only a limited number of new T cells.

This clonotype was detected only a few times. Which antigen it targets is not known. Base-call qualities are not available, and no considerably larger clone is one nucleotide away. Relative to germline, V is missing 0 bases and J is missing 3 bases, with 2 bases of the junction outside any gene match. The germline V gene supplies CDR1 LGHNA and CDR2 YNFKEQ. The CDR3, from cysteine to phenylalanine, totals 15 residues. Of the read, only the CDR3 DNA is kept; its 45 bases are in frame from base 1. Libraries were prepared through RT-PCR. The listed sequencing device is Illumina HiSeq 2500. The raw public data were reprocessed by TCRdb itself: fastp quality trimming at Q25, MiXCR clonotype calling, in-frame beta chains only. Rows with one shared CDR3 protein collapse into an entry with the most common genes and DNA. For this sample there are roughly 180,000 distinct CDR3 sequences; around a tenth appear just once. The top ten constitute 9.5% to 13% of the sample.

The receptor comes from a man over 45 who received an inactivated influenza vaccine. Donor details come from another sample of the same person, matched by shared clones. Sample: non-naive T cells sorted from PBMCs, taken on the day of vaccination. Taken with the paper, the label for cell subset or site translates to: memory T cell fraction. This receptor chain uses TRBV4-2 and TRBJ2-7, and TRBD2 aligns with 10 junction nucleotides. The CDR3 in this case is CASSQDIAGGYEQYF. The sequenced DNA is TGTGCCAGCAGCCAAGATATAGCGGGAGGCTACGAGCAGTACTTC.